One and the same sample provided the 29 T cell receptor beta chains below, sequenced in a study of cytomegalovirus exposure and HLA in healthy donors. The PCR used 60 Vbeta and 13 Jbeta primers. Produced via immunoSEQ multiplex PCR; TCRdb's table is partial and in-frame only. The profile shows over 130,000 clones, about 60% of them singletons. Sequencing used PBMCs. The receptors originated from a woman aged 55-75 years in good health and CMV-seropositive.

The chain is built from TRBV27 and TRBJ2-5; 8 bases align to TRBD2. Germline values: CDR1 MNHEY, CDR2 SMNVEV (reference sequence). Losses at the gene ends were 4 bases for V and 9 bases for J; bases not matched to a gene: 13. This CDR3 has 15 residues. The CDR3 DNA sequence: TGTGCCAGCAGTTCCGGGGTCACCCCGGGGGGGGCCCAGTACTTC. It codes for CASSSGVTPGGAQYF.

The V and J genes are TRBV20-1 and TRBJ1-1; the D is unclear. The germline V and J ends were trimmed by 5 bases and 2 bases, with 3 bases remaining between them. The CDR3 extends over 10 amino acids. CDR1 and CDR2 from the germline V gene are DFQATT and SNEGSKA (reference sequence). This CDR3 is CSALNTEAFF. CDR3 nucleotide sequence: TGCAGTGCTTTAAACACTGAAGCTTTCTTT.

This clone was recorded a few times. The chain employs TRBV7-8 and TRBJ1-5; D possibly corresponds to TRBD1 (6 bases). This CDR3 is 15 amino acids long. Trimming left V 0 bases short and J 2 bases short, with 8 bases between. The V gene's germline CDR1 is SGHVS and CDR2 FQNEAQ. CDR3: CASSLARTGNQPQHF. DNA of the CDR3: TGTGCCAGCAGCTTAGCTCGGACAGGCAATCAGCCCCAGCATTTT.

This clone was found a few times. This chain connects TRBV7-8 to TRBJ2-5; TRBD2 might be the D (5 bases). V was clipped by 3 bases and J by 5 bases, with 7 bases between them. The CDR3 is 12 residues long. Germline values: CDR1 SGHVS, CDR2 FQNEAQ. The chain's CDR3 is CASSFGEETQYF. The CDR3, as DNA: TGTGCCAGCAGCTTTGGGGAGGAGACCCAGTACTTC.

The genes are TRBV28 and TRBJ2-1; TRBD1 agrees at 7 bases. The germline gives CDR1 MDHEN, CDR2 SYDVKM. This CDR3 comprises 13 residues. V trimming: 5 bases; J trimming: 5 bases; junction bases outside the gene matches: 3. CDR3: CASSKTGDNEQFF. The CDR3 DNA is TGTGCCAGCAGTAAAACAGGGGACAATGAGCAGTTCTTC.

This clone has a handful of counts. The chain recombines TRBV2 with TRBJ1-2; TRBD1 is a possible D gene (5 bases). CDR3 size: 12 residues. Looked up from germline, CDR1 is SNHLY and CDR2 is FYNNEI. The V end was cut by 5 bases, the J end by 4 bases, with 8 bases between. This CDR3 reads CASSRGLYGYTF. CDR3 nucleotide sequence: TGTGCCAGCAGTAGGGGACTCTATGGCTACACCTTC.

This clone appeared a few times. V usage is TRBV7-9 and J usage is TRBJ2-1; 10 bases map to TRBD2. This CDR3 region has 14 residues. Losses at the gene ends were 4 bases for V and 8 bases for J; bases not matched to a gene: 5. CDR1 is SEHNR, CDR2 FQNEAQ, per germline (reference sequence). CDR3 sequence: CASSSGLAPDEQFF. Written as DNA, the CDR3 is TGTGCCAGCAGCTCGGGACTAGCGCCCGATGAGCAGTTCTTC.

J is TRBJ1-2 and V is TRBV19, with 12 bases matching TRBD1. The CDR3 runs 15 residues. V was pared by 4 bases and J by 2 bases, with 2 bases of the junction left unmatched. Germline loops: CDR1 LNHDA, CDR2 SQIVND (reference sequence). CDR3 loop: CASSTGTGGNYGYTF. The DNA for the CDR3 is TGTGCCAGTAGTACCGGGACAGGGGGCAACTATGGCTACACCTTC.

The CDR3 protein is CASSLPPGTATSHEQFF. The CDR3 DNA follows: TGTGCCAGCAGCCTCCCCCCCGGGACAGCCACTAGTCATGAGCAGTTCTTC. The V and J genes are TRBV28 and TRBJ2-1; 7 nucleotides align to TRBD1. V was pared by 6 bases and J by 8 bases, with 19 bases of the junction left unmatched. Germline V gene sequence: CDR1 MDHEN, CDR2 SYDVKM. The CDR3 consists of 17 residues.

The rearrangement uses TRBV5-1 and TRBJ1-1; D might be TRBD1 (5 bases). V was trimmed by 2 bases and J by 0 bases, leaving 11 bases between them. Germline loops: CDR1 SGHRS, CDR2 YFSETQ. The CDR3 contains 15 residues. CDR3 nucleotides: TGCGCCAGCAGCTTTGACCCAGGGCTGAACACTGAAGCTTTCTTT. Translation gives CASSFDPGLNTEAFF.

The chain employs TRBV9 and TRBJ1-1; D ambiguous. Trimming shortened V by 0 bases and J by 1 base, and 7 bases separated the two germline ends. The germline V gene has CDR1 SGDLS and CDR2 YYNGEE. CDR3 length equals 14 residues. CDR3 protein: CASSVASGNTEAFF. CDR3 nucleotides: TGTGCCAGCAGCGTAGCGTCGGGGAACACTGAAGCTTTCTTT.

V gene TRBV9 combines with J gene TRBJ2-7; the match to TRBD2 covers 8 bases. Trimming cost V 3 bases and J 2 bases; bases outside gene matches: 7. CDR1 and CDR2 from the germline V gene are SGDLS and YYNGEE. This CDR3 is built from 15 residues. For the CDR3, the DNA is TGTGCCAGCAGCGCGGGAGGGACCGGCACCTACGAGCAGTACTTC. This gives the protein CASSAGGTGTYEQYF.

The table lists this clone with a few counts. The chain uses TRBV7-9 and TRBJ2-1, with 13 bases fitting TRBD2. CDR1 and CDR2 from the germline V gene are SEHNR and FQNEAQ (reference sequence). Germline trimming cut 5 bases from V and 9 bases from J; bases unmatched to any gene: 7. The length of the CDR3 is 15 residues. CDR3 DNA: TGTGCCAGCAGCCCAGGACTAGCGGGAGCAGGTGAGCAGTTCTTC. Translation: CASSPGLAGAGEQFF.

The CDR3 nucleotides read TGTGCCAGCAGCCCCACCGGGGGGATATTGGGCACTGAAGCTTTCTTT. It specifies CASSPTGGILGTEAFF. The gene calls are TRBV9 and TRBJ1-1, with D perhaps TRBD1 (5 bases). The germline V and J ends were trimmed by 4 bases and 4 bases, with 20 bases remaining between them. This CDR3 comprises 16 residues. Germline CDR1 is SGDLS and CDR2 is YYNGEE.

The V call is TRBV19, the J call TRBJ2-7, with 13 bases fitting TRBD2. Germline CDR1 and CDR2: LNHDA and SQIVND (reference sequence). This CDR3 comprises 13 residues. With 10 bases clipped from V and 7 bases from J, the junction kept 7 bases outside the gene matches. In DNA form, the CDR3 reads TGTGCCACCAGACTAGCGGGAGGTGGTGAGCAGTACTTC. It codes for CATRLAGGGEQYF.

The chain carries TRBV28 and TRBJ1-4; D is unclear. The germline CDR1 and CDR2 sequences are MDHEN and SYDVKM. This CDR3 has 15 amino acids. V lost 2 bases to trimming and J lost 3 bases, with 10 bases between them. CDR3 DNA: TGTGCCAGCAGTTTAGAGGGCGCCGCTAATGAAAAACTGTTTTTT. Translated: CASSLEGAANEKLFF.

J is TRBJ2-5 and V is TRBV28; 8 bases match TRBD1. CDR3 length equals 16 residues. J gave up 3 bases and V 4 bases, and 10 bases lay outside the gene matches. Germline V gene sequence: CDR1 MDHEN, CDR2 SYDVKM. The CDR3 protein is CASSSPGKQGEETQYF. CDR3 DNA sequence: TGTGCCAGCAGTTCCCCCGGGAAACAGGGGGAAGAGACCCAGTACTTC.

This chain joins TRBV10-1 and TRBJ1-3, with no clear D. The CDR3 length is 14 residues. Germline CDR1 WNHNN, CDR2 SYGVQD (reference sequence). Trimming left V 3 bases short and J 0 bases short, with 6 bases between. CDR3 nucleotides: TGCGCCAGCAGTGATCCGTCCTCTGGAAACACCATATATTTT. It codes for CASSDPSSGNTIYF.

The gene calls are TRBV19 and TRBJ2-6; weak D call: TRBD2 (7 bases). The CDR3 loop spans 21 amino acids. V was trimmed by 3 bases and J by 0 bases, leaving 24 bases between them. CDR1 is LNHDA and CDR2 is SQIVND in the germline V gene (reference sequence). This chain's CDR3 is CASSIPTWGGAIRSGANVLTF. The CDR3, as DNA: TGTGCCAGTAGTATCCCGACCTGGGGGGGGGCGATACGCTCTGGGGCCAACGTCCTGACTTTC.

The chain combines TRBV7-2 with TRBJ2-3; D might be TRBD2 (6 bases). CDR1 is SGHTA and CDR2 is FQGNSA in the germline V gene. CDR3 length: 16 amino acids. Trimming left V 2 bases short and J 0 bases short, with 12 bases between. CDR3: CASSLLARTSTDTQYF. The DNA for the CDR3 is TGTGCCAGCAGCTTACTAGCGAGAACTAGCACAGATACGCAGTATTTT.

The V gene is TRBV29-1, the J gene TRBJ2-5; 8 bases map to TRBD2. The CDR3 spans 16 residues. Germline assignment: CDR1 SQVTM and CDR2 ANQGSEA. V dropped 4 bases and J dropped 4; count of bases not matched to a gene: 14. CDR3 residues: CSVVYGGGGGGETQYF. The CDR3 nucleotides are TGCAGCGTTGTATACGGGGGGGGAGGGGGAGGAGAGACCCAGTACTTC.

The chain combines TRBV18 with TRBJ1-3; 8 nucleotides agree with TRBD1. The germline CDR1 and CDR2 sequences are KGHSH and LQKENI. CDR3 length: 18 amino acids. V shed 1 base, J shed 0 bases, and the junction held 8 bases outside the gene matches. DNA for the CDR3: TGTGCCAGCTCACCACTCCCAGACAGGGGATTCTCTGGAAACACCATATATTTT. Its translation: CASSPLPDRGFSGNTIYF.

J is TRBJ1-2 and V is TRBV5-1; D not resolved. This CDR3 is built from 14 residues. From germline, CDR1 is SGHRS and CDR2 YFSETQ. The germline V and J ends were trimmed by 1 base and 6 bases, with 13 bases remaining between them. The CDR3 here is CASSLRRIEDGYTF. The CDR3 coding sequence is TGCGCCAGCAGCTTGCGCCGGATTGAGGATGGCTACACCTTC. Full variable domain (outside the CDR3, taken from reference TRBV5-1 and TRBJ1-2): KAGVTQTPRYLIKTRGQQVTLSCSPISGHRSVSWYQQTPGQGLQFLFEYFSETQRNKGNFPGRFSGRQFSNSRSEMNVSTLELGDSALYLCASSLRRIEDGYTFGSGTRLTVV.

The rearrangement joins TRBV5-1 to TRBJ1-3; 9 positions agree with TRBD1. This CDR3 region has 14 residues. Germline V gene data show CDR1 as SGHRS and CDR2 as YFSETQ. The junction had 2 bases not matched to a gene; V was cut back by 4 bases and J by 3 bases. Here the CDR3 reads CASSPGQGGNTIYF. CDR3 DNA: TGCGCCAGCAGCCCGGGACAGGGTGGAAACACCATATATTTT.

In the case of this clone: One end of the junction fails to match germline, which may point to a read error. The chain couples TRBV28 to TRBJ2-3; 11 nucleotides match TRBD1. Germline values: CDR1 MDHEN, CDR2 SYDVKM. CDR3 length equals 12 residues. Here the CDR3 DNA reads TGCAGGGGACAGGGGGTATCAGATACGCAGTATTTT. Translated, it gives CRGQGVSDTQYF.

V is TRBV9 and J is TRBJ2-1; D unresolved. The CDR3 extends over 14 amino acids. With 0 bases removed from V and 2 bases from J, the gap between germline ends came to 6 bases. The germline CDR1 and CDR2 sequences are SGDLS and YYNGEE. CDR3 coding DNA: TGTGCCAGCAGCGTAGTAGGAGCCTACAATGAGCAGTTCTTC. Protein sequence: CASSVVGAYNEQFF.

Of note for this clone: The DNA is omitted, as the CDR3 cannot be located on it reliably, and the CDR3 follows TCRdb's listing. The chain carries TRBV28 and TRBJ2-5; the DNA was not compared with TRBD1, the D call given in the table. Germline V gene data show CDR1 as MDHEN and CDR2 as SYDVKM. The length of the CDR3 is 12 amino acids, counting both ends. The CDR3 region is CASSFLAGTQYF.

In this sample, this clone turned up a few times. For the CDR3, the DNA is TGTGCCAGCAGCTTAGGGGTAACCAGCTACGAGCAGTACTTC. Its translation is CASSLGVTSYEQYF. This rearrangement joins TRBV13 to TRBJ2-7; D call uncertain. The CDR3 has 14 amino acids. V was shortened by 0 bases and J by 3 bases, with 9 bases between the two germline ends. CDR1 is PRHDT and CDR2 is FYEKMQ in the germline V gene (reference sequence). The full variable domain, its missing parts supplied by reference TRBV13 and TRBJ2-7, is AAGVIQSPRHLIKEKRETATLKCYPIPRHDTVYWYQQGPGQDPQFLISFYEKMQSDKGSIPDRFSAQQFSDYHSELNMSSLELGDSALYFCASSLGVTSYEQYFGPGTRLTVT.

A few counts support this clone. This rearrangement joins TRBV19 to TRBJ2-6; D is unclear. CDR3 size: 13 residues. With 8 bases removed from V and 0 bases from J, the gap between germline ends came to 5 bases. Looked up from germline, CDR1 is LNHDA and CDR2 is SQIVND (reference sequence). This chain's CDR3 is CASGLSGANVLTF. The CDR3 region has the DNA TGTGCCAGTGGCCTCTCTGGGGCCAACGTCCTGACTTTC.